The TCR beta chain described here comes from a study of shared clonotypes between healthy human individuals. CD4+ cells were split into CD45RA+ naive and CD45RA-negative memory subsets. The table came from immunoSEQ multiplex PCR; TCRdb's copy has only in-frame clones and leaves some out. The sample carries about 2 million clones, 85% to 95% recorded once. The V end was cut by 4 bases, the J end by 5 bases, with 15 bases between. The CDR3 sequence is 15 residues long. Germline V gene sequence: CDR1 SGDLS, CDR2 YYNGEE. The sample comprised naive CD4+ T cells sorted from blood. Subset defined: CD45RA+ positively selected. The TCR comes from a man younger than 30 in good health. V usage is TRBV9 and J usage is TRBJ2-2, with D possibly being TRBD1 (6 bases). DNA for the CDR3: TGTGCCAGCAGCCAGGGGCGGGTGAAGACCGGGGAGCTGTTTTTT. Protein: CASSQGRVKTGELFF.